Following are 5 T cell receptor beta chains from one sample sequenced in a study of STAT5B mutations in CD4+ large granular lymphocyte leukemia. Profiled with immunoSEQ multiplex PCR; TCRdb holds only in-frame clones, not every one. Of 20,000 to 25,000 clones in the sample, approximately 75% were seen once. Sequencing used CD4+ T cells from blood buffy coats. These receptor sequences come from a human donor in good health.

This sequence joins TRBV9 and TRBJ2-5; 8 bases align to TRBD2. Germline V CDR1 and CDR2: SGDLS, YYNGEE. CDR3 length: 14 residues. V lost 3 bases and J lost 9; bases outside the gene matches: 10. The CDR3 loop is CASSGSGSPPAQYF. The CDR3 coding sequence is TGTGCCAGCAGCGGGAGCGGGAGCCCCCCTGCCCAGTACTTC.

The CDR3 here is CSVEDDVAGTSGSYNEQFF. CDR3 DNA sequence: TGCAGCGTTGAAGACGACGTAGCCGGGACTAGCGGCTCCTACAATGAGCAGTTCTTC. The chain recombines TRBV29-1 with TRBJ2-1; 11 positions match TRBD2. V dropped 0 bases and J dropped 0; count of bases not matched to a gene: 10. From germline, CDR1 is SQVTM and CDR2 ANQGSEA. The CDR3 has 19 residues.

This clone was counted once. CDR3 residues: CASSLAGGPSYEQYF. CDR3 sequence (DNA): TGCGCCAGCAGCTTGGCCGGAGGTCCTAGCTACGAGCAGTACTTC. The chain links TRBV5-1 to TRBJ2-7, with D possibly matching TRBD2 (5 bases). This CDR3 spans 15 amino acids. CDR1 is SGHRS and CDR2 is YFSETQ in the germline V gene. Trimming stripped 0 bases from V and 3 bases from J, with 13 bases between.

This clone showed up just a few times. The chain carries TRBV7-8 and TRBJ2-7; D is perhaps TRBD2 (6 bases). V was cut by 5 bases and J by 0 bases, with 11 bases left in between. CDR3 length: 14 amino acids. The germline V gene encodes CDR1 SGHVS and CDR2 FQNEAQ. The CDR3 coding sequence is TGTGCCAGCAGCATACGGGAGACCTCCTACGAGCAGTACTTC. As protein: CASSIRETSYEQYF.

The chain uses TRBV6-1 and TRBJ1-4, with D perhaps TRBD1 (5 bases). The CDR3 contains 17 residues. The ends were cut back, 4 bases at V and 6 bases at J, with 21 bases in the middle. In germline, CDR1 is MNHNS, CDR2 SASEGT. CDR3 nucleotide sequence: TGTGCCAGCAGTGCCCGGCCCGGGGGGGGAGAGCATGAAAAACTGTTTTTT. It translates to CASSARPGGGEHEKLFF.